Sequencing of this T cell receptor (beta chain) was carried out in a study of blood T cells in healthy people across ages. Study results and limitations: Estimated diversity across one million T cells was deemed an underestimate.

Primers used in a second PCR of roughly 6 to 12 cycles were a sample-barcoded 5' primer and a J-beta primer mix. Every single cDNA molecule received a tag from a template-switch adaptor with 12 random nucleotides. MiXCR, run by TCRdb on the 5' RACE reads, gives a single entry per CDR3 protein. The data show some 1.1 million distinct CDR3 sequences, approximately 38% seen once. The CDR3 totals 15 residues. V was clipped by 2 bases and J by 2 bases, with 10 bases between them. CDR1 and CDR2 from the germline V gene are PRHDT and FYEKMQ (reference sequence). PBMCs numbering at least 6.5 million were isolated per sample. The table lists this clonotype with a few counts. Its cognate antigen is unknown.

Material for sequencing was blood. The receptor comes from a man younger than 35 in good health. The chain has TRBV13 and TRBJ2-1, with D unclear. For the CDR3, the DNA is TGTGCCAGCAGCTTAACAGAGAGTCCCTACAATGAGCAGTTCTTC. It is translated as CASSLTESPYNEQFF. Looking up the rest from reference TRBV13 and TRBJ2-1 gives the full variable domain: AAGVIQSPRHLIKEKRETATLKCYPIPRHDTVYWYQQGPGQDPQFLISFYEKMQSDKGSIPDRFSAQQFSDYHSELNMSSLELGDSALYFCASSLTESPYNEQFFGPGTRLTVL.